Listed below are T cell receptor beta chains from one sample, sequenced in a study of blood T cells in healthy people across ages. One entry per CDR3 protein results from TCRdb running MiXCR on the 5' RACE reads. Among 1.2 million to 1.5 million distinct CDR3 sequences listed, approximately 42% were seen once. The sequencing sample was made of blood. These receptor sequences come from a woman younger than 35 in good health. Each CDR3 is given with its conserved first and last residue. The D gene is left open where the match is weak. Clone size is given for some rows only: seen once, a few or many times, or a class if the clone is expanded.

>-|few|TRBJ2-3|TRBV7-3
CASSGGQPTDTQYF
TGTGCCAGCAGCGGGGGACAACCCACAGATACGCAGTATTTT
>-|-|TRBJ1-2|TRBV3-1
CASSPLTGTTNYGYTF
TGTGCCAGCAGCCCATTAACCGGGACTACCAACTATGGCTACACCTTC
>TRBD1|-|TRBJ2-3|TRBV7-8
CASSPSRTGRADTQYF
TGTGCCAGCAGCCCCAGTAGGACAGGGCGGGCAGATACGCAGTATTTT
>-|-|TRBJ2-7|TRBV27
CASSLSDRQRQYF
TGTGCCAGCAGTTTATCGGACCGACAAAGGCAGTACTTC
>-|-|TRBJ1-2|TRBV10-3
CAISEAGPKGYTF
TGTGCCATCAGTGAAGCGGGGCCGAAAGGCTACACCTTC
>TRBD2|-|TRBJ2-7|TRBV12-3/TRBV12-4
CASRSLSSGEQYF
TGTGCCAGCAGGTCCCTTTCTAGCGGCGAGCAGTACTTC
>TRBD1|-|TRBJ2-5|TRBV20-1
CSARAQRDRQETQYF
TGCAGTGCTAGGGCCCAGAGGGACAGGCAAGAGACCCAGTACTTC
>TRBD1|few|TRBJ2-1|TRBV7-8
CASSKKGGQGVYEQFF
TGTGCCAGCAGCAAAAAGGGGGGACAGGGGGTCTATGAGCAGTTCTTC
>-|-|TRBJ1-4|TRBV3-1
CASSHYGGSVYEKLFF
TGTGCCAGCAGCCACTACGGGGGAAGCGTGTATGAAAAACTGTTTTTT
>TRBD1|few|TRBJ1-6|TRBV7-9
CASLPRDSYNSPLHF
TGTGCCAGCCTCCCTCGGGACAGCTATAATTCACCCCTCCACTTT
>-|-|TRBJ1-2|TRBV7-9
CASRPADTYEGYTF
TGTGCCAGCAGACCAGCCGACACGTATGAGGGCTACACCTTC
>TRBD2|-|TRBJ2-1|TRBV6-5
CASSYSSYLAGRNEQFF
TGTGCCAGCAGTTACTCGAGCTATCTAGCGGGACGGAATGAGCAGTTCTTC
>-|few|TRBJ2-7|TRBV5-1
CASRAGLSYEQYF
TGCGCCAGCAGAGCCGGGTTATCCTACGAGCAGTACTTC
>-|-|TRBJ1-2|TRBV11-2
CASSPDSDTF
TGTGCCAGCAGCCCGGATTCGGACACCTTC
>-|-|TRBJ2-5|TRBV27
CASSSDRLVKETQYF
TGTGCCAGCAGTTCCGACAGGTTGGTCAAAGAGACCCAGTACTTC
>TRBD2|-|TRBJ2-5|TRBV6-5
CASSYAASGKYPNEQYF
TGTGCCAGCAGTTACGCGGCTAGCGGGAAATACCCCAATGAGCAGTACTTC
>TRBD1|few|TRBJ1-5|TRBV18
CASSGQGPYGDQPQHF
TGTGCCAGCTCCGGACAGGGACCCTACGGGGATCAGCCCCAGCATTTT
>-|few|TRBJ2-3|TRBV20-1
CSAREGPPSTDTQYF
TGCAGTGCTAGAGAGGGGCCGCCTAGCACAGATACGCAGTATTTT
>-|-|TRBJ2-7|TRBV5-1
CASRSRTDLIYEQYF
TGCGCCAGCAGGTCCCGGACAGACCTTATCTACGAGCAGTACTTC
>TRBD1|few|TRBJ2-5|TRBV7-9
CASSSYPDRGRETQYF
TGTGCCAGCAGCTCCTATCCGGACAGGGGCAGAGAGACCCAGTACTTC
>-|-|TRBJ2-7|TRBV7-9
CASTGGTIYEQYF
TGTGCCAGCACCGGCGGAACCATCTACGAGCAGTACTTC
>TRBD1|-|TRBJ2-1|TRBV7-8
CASSLVPGQGASEQFF
TGTGCCAGCAGCTTAGTTCCGGGGCAGGGGGCTAGTGAGCAGTTCTTC
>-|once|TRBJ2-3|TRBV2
CASSEEAGTDTQYF
TGTGCCAGCAGTGAAGAAGCCGGCACAGATACGCAGTATTTT
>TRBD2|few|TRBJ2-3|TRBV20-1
CSASPQRERTDTQYF
TGCAGTGCCTCCCCCCAGCGGGAACGCACAGATACGCAGTATTTT
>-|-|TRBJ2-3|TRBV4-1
CASSQGGRAGADTQYF
TGCGCCAGCAGCCAAGGCGGACGAGCGGGTGCAGATACGCAGTATTTT
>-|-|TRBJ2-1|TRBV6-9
CASSYNPRVNEQFF
TGTGCCAGCAGTTATAATCCCAGGGTCAATGAGCAGTTCTTC
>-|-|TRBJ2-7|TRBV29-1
CSVEEVQGPLREQYF
TGCAGCGTTGAAGAGGTGCAGGGGCCACTGCGCGAGCAGTACTTC
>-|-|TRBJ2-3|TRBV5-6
CASSQLGVVGDTDTQYF
TGTGCCAGCAGCCAGCTAGGCGTCGTAGGCGACACAGATACGCAGTATTTT
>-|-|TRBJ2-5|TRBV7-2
CASSQQDPETQYF
TGTGCCAGCAGCCAGCAGGATCCGGAGACCCAGTACTTC
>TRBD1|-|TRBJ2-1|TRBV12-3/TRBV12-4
CASSFATGPSNEQFF
TGTGCCAGCAGTTTCGCGACAGGGCCGTCGAATGAGCAGTTCTTC
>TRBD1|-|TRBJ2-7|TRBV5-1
CASSIPGTGSTNEQYF
TGCGCCAGCAGCATCCCCGGGACAGGGAGTACCAACGAGCAGTACTTC
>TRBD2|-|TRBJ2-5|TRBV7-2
CASSGTRETQYF
TGTGCCAGCAGCGGGACTAGAGAGACCCAGTACTTC
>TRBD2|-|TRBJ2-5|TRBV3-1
CASSPTPGGGEQYF
TGTGCCAGCAGCCCAACCCCGGGAGGGGGTGAGCAGTACTTC
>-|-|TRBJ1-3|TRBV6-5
CASRAGNTIYF
TGTGCCAGCAGGGCTGGAAACACCATATATTTT
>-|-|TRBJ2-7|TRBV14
CASSQDKGAREYEQYF
TGTGCCAGCAGCCAAGATAAAGGGGCACGGGAATACGAGCAGTACTTC
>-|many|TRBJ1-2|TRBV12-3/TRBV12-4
CASSPLGRNYGYTF
TGTGCCAGCAGTCCACTCGGACGCAACTATGGCTACACCTTC
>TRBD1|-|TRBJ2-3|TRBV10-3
CAISESGTGDTDTQYF
TGTGCCATCAGTGAGTCTGGGACAGGGGACACAGATACGCAGTATTTT
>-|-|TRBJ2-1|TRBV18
CASSPLGMPLNEQFF
TGTGCCAGCTCACCATTGGGGATGCCACTCAATGAGCAGTTCTTC
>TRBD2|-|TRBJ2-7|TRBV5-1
CASSLEGGSRHEQYF
TGCGCCAGCAGCTTGGAGGGAGGGTCGAGGCACGAGCAGTACTTC